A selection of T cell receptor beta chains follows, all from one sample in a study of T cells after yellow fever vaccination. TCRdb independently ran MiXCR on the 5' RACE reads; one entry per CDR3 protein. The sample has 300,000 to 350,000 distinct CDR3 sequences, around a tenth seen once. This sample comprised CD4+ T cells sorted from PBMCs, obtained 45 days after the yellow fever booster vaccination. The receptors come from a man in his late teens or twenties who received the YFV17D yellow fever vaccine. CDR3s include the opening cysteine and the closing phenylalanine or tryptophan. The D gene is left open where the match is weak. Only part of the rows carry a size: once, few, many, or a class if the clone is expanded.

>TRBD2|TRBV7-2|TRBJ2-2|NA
CASSREGGAIGELFF
TGTGCCAGCAGCCGGGAGGGGGGGGCCATCGGGGAGCTGTTTTTT
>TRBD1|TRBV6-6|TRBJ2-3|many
CASSYRRGRGEGDTQYF
TGTGCCAGCAGTTACCGCAGGGGGCGAGGAGAGGGGGATACGCAGTATTTT
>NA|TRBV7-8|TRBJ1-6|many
CASSLAGETLHF
TGTGCCAGCAGCTTAGCTGGCGAGACCCTCCACTTT
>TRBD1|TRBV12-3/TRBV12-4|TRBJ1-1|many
CASSPQTGGEAFF
TGTGCCAGCAGTCCTCAGACAGGGGGGGAAGCTTTCTTT
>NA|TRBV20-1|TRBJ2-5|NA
CSARPPYLGVETQYF
TGCAGTGCTAGACCTCCCTACTTGGGGGTAGAGACCCAGTACTTC
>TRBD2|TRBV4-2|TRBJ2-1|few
CASSYGLAGSYNEQFF
TGTGCCAGCAGTTATGGACTAGCGGGTTCCTACAATGAGCAGTTCTTC
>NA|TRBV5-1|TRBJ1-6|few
CASSFSTGSSPLHF
TGCGCCAGCAGCTTTTCAACAGGGAGTTCACCCCTCCACTTT
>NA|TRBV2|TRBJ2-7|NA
CASSDRGQYEQYF
TGTGCCAGCAGTGATCGAGGACAGTACGAGCAGTACTTC
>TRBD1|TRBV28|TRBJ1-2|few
CASSLDRGHYGYTF
TGTGCCAGCAGTTTAGACAGGGGCCACTATGGCTACACCTTC
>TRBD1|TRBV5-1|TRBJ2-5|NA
CASSWDREGETQYF
TGCGCCAGCAGCTGGGACAGGGAGGGAGAGACCCAGTACTTC
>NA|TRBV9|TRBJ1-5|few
CASSKGEGNNQPQHF
TGTGCCAGCAGCAAGGGGGAGGGAAACAATCAGCCCCAGCATTTT
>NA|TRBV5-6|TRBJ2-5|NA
CASSLVSAVWQTQYF
TGTGCCAGCAGCTTGGTATCAGCCGTGTGGCAGACCCAGTACTTC
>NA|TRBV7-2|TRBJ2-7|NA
CASSLDGGGFYEQYF
TGTGCCAGCAGCTTAGATGGCGGCGGGTTCTACGAGCAGTACTTC
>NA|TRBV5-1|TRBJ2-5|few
CASSLQTGGPQETQYF
TGCGCCAGCAGCCTTCAGACAGGCGGCCCCCAAGAGACCCAGTACTTC
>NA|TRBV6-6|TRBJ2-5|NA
CASKPSGVQETQYF
TGTGCCAGCAAACCATCGGGGGTCCAAGAGACCCAGTACTTC
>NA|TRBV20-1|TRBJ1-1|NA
CSARDPRTVDTEAFF
TGCAGTGCTAGAGATCCCAGGACAGTGGACACTGAAGCTTTCTTT
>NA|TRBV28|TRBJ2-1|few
CASSFGGSGLAPNEQFF
TGTGCCAGCAGTTTTGGGGGCTCCGGCCTAGCGCCCAATGAGCAGTTCTTC
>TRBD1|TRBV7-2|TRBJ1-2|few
CASSRWTGGYGYTF
TGTGCCAGCAGCCGCTGGACAGGGGGATATGGCTACACCTTC
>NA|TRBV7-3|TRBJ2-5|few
CASSAGVNGETQYF
TGTGCCAGCAGCGCTGGGGTTAATGGAGAGACCCAGTACTTC
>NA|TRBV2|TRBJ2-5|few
CASGQDRQETQYF
TGTGCCAGCGGACAAGACAGACAAGAGACCCAGTACTTC
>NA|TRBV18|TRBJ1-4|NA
CASSSISTGRSEKLFF
TGTGCCAGCTCATCAATCTCAACAGGGCGGAGTGAAAAACTGTTTTTT
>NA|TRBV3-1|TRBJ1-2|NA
CASSPRQAPTYGYTF
TGTGCCAGCAGCCCCCGACAGGCGCCTACCTATGGCTACACCTTC
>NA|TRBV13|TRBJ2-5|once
CASSLDSGAGAQYF
TGTGCCAGCAGCTTAGATTCGGGGGCCGGGGCCCAGTACTTC
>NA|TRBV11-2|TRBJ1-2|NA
CASSIGGFGSNYGYTF
TGTGCCAGCAGCATCGGAGGGTTCGGATCCAACTATGGCTACACCTTC
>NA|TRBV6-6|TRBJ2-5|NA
CASSTPQATQYF
TGTGCCAGCAGTACCCCCCAAGCGACCCAGTACTTC
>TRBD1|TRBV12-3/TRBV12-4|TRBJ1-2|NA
CASSPVDRGIYGYTF
TGTGCCAGCAGTCCCGTGGACAGGGGTATTTATGGCTACACCTTC
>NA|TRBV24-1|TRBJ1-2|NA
CATSRTDYGYTF
TGTGCCACCAGTCGAACAGACTATGGCTACACCTTC
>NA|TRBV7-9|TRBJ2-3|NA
CASSPRRLALSDTQYF
TGTGCCAGCAGCCCCCGCCGGCTAGCGCTTTCAGATACGCAGTATTTT
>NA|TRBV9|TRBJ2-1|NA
CASSDRARHNEQFF
TGTGCCAGCAGCGACAGGGCTCGACACAATGAGCAGTTCTTC
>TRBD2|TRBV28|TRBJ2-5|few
CASSLLTSGGRGTQYF
TGTGCCAGCAGTTTATTGACTAGCGGGGGAAGAGGGACCCAGTACTTC
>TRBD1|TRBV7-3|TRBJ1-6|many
CASSAGGQGRSPLHF
TGTGCCAGCAGCGCTGGGGGACAGGGCCGTTCACCCCTCCACTTT
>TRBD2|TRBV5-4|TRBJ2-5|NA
CASSLFSGGKFKGETQYF
TGTGCCAGCAGCTTATTTAGCGGGGGAAAATTCAAAGGGGAGACCCAGTACTTC
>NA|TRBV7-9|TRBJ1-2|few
CATYTRRGDAYGYTF
TGTGCCACCTATACCCGCCGGGGGGACGCCTATGGCTACACCTTC
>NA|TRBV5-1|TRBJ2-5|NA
CASSVQEAETQYF
TGCGCCAGCAGCGTGCAGGAGGCGGAGACCCAGTACTTC
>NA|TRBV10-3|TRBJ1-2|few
CAIRRQKVNYGYTF
TGTGCCATCAGGCGGCAGAAAGTTAACTATGGCTACACCTTC
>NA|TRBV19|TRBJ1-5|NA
CASSIVGTPSQPQHF
TGTGCCAGTAGTATAGTTGGGACGCCGTCCCAGCCCCAGCATTTT
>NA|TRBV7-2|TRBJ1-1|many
CASTLQGLNTEAFF
TGTGCCAGCACCCTACAGGGACTGAACACTGAAGCTTTCTTT
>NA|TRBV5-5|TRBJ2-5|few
CASSFGTRIGGETQYF
TGTGCCAGCAGCTTTGGGACAAGGATCGGGGGAGAGACCCAGTACTTC
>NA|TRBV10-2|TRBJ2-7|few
CASSPDTSYEQYF
TGCGCCAGCAGCCCCGACACTTCCTACGAGCAGTACTTC
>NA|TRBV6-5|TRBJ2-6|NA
CASSNLGGLRGANVLTF
TGTGCCAGCAGTAACCTGGGGGGCCTTCGTGGGGCCAACGTCCTGACTTTC
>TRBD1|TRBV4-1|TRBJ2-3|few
CASSQARGLTFRQYF
TGCGCCAGCAGCCAAGCCAGGGGGTTGACCTTTAGGCAGTATTTT
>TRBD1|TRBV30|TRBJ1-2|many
CAWVPGQGARANYGYTF
TGTGCCTGGGTTCCGGGACAGGGGGCCAGGGCTAACTATGGCTACACCTTC
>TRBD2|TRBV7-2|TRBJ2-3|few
CASSYPQSSGVDTQYF
TGTGCCAGCAGCTACCCCCAGTCTAGCGGGGTGGATACGCAGTATTTT
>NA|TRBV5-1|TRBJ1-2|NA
CASSLASSNYGYTF
TGCGCCAGCAGCTTGGCCTCGTCAAACTATGGCTACACCTTC
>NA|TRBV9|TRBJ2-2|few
CASSVAGYGDGELFF
TGTGCCAGCAGCGTAGCGGGTTATGGGGACGGGGAGCTGTTTTTT
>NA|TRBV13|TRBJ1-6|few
CASSPDTGGFPLHF
TGTGCCAGCAGCCCGGACACGGGCGGATTCCCCCTCCACTTT